The 22 T cell receptor beta chains below all came from one sample that was sequenced in a study of neurological immune-mediated disorders (dated by TCRdb to the late 2010s). Libraries were prepared through 5' RACE. Sequencing relied on an Illumina HiSeq 2500. TCRdb reran the public reads through fastp at Q25 and MiXCR, keeping productive beta chains. Every CDR3 protein is listed once, alongside the most common genes and DNA of its rows. The sample data list some 26,000 distinct CDR3 sequences, and approximately 3.2% of these were observed just once. Around 7.3% of the sample is taken by the ten largest. The sample consisted of PBMCs. The source is a woman in her 30s with multiple sclerosis.

This clonotype was detected ten times or more. This sequence joins TRBV20-1 and TRBJ2-7; no firm D call. V gave up 0 bases and J gave up 3 bases, with 9 bases separating them. CDR1 is DFQATT, CDR2 SNEGSKA, per germline (reference sequence). The CDR3 covers 13 residues. CDR3 sequence reads: CSARDERDYEQYF. The CDR3 DNA reads TGCAGTGCTAGAGATGAGCGAGACTACGAGCAGTACTTC.

This clonotype came up many times. This chain connects TRBV7-6 to TRBJ1-4; D gene ambiguous. Trimming took 3 bases from V and 8 from J, leaving 10 bases between them. This CDR3 region has 13 residues. Looked up from germline, CDR1 is SGHVS and CDR2 is FNYEAQ. The CDR3 DNA sequence: TGTGCCAGCAGCTTGAGGCGCCAAGAAAAACTGTTTTTT. Protein: CASSLRRQEKLFF.

This clonotype has at least ten counts. CDR3 region: CASRQGLAYNEQFF. CDR3 sequence (DNA): TGTGCCAGCAGACAAGGACTAGCGTACAATGAGCAGTTCTTC. The chain links TRBV7-2 to TRBJ2-1, with 9 bases that match TRBD2. Trimming removed 6 bases from V and 4 bases from J; junction bases left unmatched: 4. Germline CDR1 is SGHTA and CDR2 is FQGNSA. This CDR3 comprises 14 residues.

Ten or more counts support this clonotype. One base away lies a much larger clone, so this may be a sequencing read error. V gene TRBV6-2 or TRBV6-3 combines with J gene TRBJ2-5, with TRBD1 as a possible D gene (6 bases). The germline V gene encodes CDR1 MNHEY and CDR2 SVGEGT. Trimming stripped 5 bases from V and 11 bases from J, with 21 bases between. The CDR3 is 14 amino acids. The CDR3 DNA is TGTGCCAGCAGTCACCGGGAAAGGGGGATGGAGCAGTACTTC. As protein: CASSHRERGMEQYF.

This clonotype was seen repeatedly, ten times or more. The chain employs TRBV15 and TRBJ2-7; 8 bases agree with TRBD2. The CDR3 is 15 residues long. Looked up from germline, CDR1 is LNHNV and CDR2 is YYDKDF (reference sequence). With 0 bases clipped from V and 3 bases from J, the junction kept 4 bases outside the gene matches. CDR3 sequence (DNA): TGTGCCACCAGCAGAGACCCGACTAGCGACTACGAGCAGTACTTC. Translation gives CATSRDPTSDYEQYF.

The table lists this clonotype with many counts. This chain joins TRBV7-6 and TRBJ2-6; D remains ambiguous. The germline V gene encodes CDR1 SGHVS and CDR2 FNYEAQ. V was pared by 1 base and J by 0 bases, with 4 bases between. This CDR3 comprises 15 residues. The CDR3 protein is CASSLVISGANVLTF. CDR3 DNA: TGTGCCAGCAGCTTAGTTATCTCTGGGGCCAACGTCCTGACTTTC.

V gene TRBV29-1 combines with J gene TRBJ2-3, with D maybe TRBD2 (6 bases). In germline, CDR1 is SQVTM, CDR2 ANQGSEA. This CDR3 has 16 residues. The V gene lost 0 bases and the J gene lost 6 bases, with 19 bases spanning the gap. The CDR3 DNA follows: TGCAGCGTTGAAGATCAGTCCACGGGAGTCCTGGATACGCAGTATTTT. Translation: CSVEDQSTGVLDTQYF.

The sample holds many counts of this clonotype. The rearrangement links TRBV20-1 to TRBJ2-3; D may be TRBD1 or TRBD2 (5 bases each). This CDR3 has 14 residues. Germline-derived CDR1 and CDR2 are DFQATT and SNEGSKA (reference sequence). Between the trimmed V and J ends, which lost 5 bases and 3 bases, there was a span of 15 bases. CDR3 nucleotide sequence: TGCAGTGCTGCAAGGACACGGGGAACAGATACGCAGTATTTT. Translating gives CSAARTRGTDTQYF.

At least ten counts were recorded for this clonotype. V usage is TRBV28 and J usage is TRBJ2-7, with D perhaps TRBD1 or TRBD2 (6 bases each). Per germline, CDR1 MDHEN and CDR2 SYDVKM. Between the trimmed V and J ends, which lost 5 bases and 7 bases, there was a span of 21 bases. The CDR3 is made up of 15 amino acids. As DNA, the CDR3 is TGTGCCAGCAGTCTAAACCGGGACGGGGGCCAAGAGCAGTACTTC. Translating it yields CASSLNRDGGQEQYF.

There are many counts of this clonotype. The chain combines TRBV5-6 with TRBJ2-7, with TRBD2 matching over 9 bases. The CDR3 covers 16 residues. Germline assignment: CDR1 SGHDT and CDR2 YYEEEE. After removal of 4 bases from V and 7 bases from J, the junction contained 15 bases not matched to a gene. CDR3 DNA: TGTGCCAGCAGCCGAACACTCGCGGGGGGGCCCGGGGAGCAGTACTTC. Its protein product is CASSRTLAGGPGEQYF. The whole variable domain, remainder taken from reference TRBV5-6 and TRBJ2-7, is DAGVTQSPTHLIKTRGQQVTLRCSPKSGHDTVSWYQQALGQGPQFIFQYYEEEERQRGNFPDRFSGHQFPNYSSELNVNALLLGDSALYLCASSRTLAGGPGEQYFGPGTRLTVT.

This clonotype appeared many times. V usage is TRBV12-3 or TRBV12-4 and J usage is TRBJ2-3, with 14 bases that match TRBD2. V lost 3 bases and J lost 4; bases outside the gene matches: 3. The CDR3 contains 16 residues. The CDR3, as DNA: TGTGCCAGCAGTTTGGGACTAGCGGGAGCGGCAGATACGCAGTATTTT. It yields the protein CASSLGLAGAADTQYF.

This clonotype was detected many times. V is TRBV29-1 and J is TRBJ2-3, with TRBD2 matching over 8 bases. The V and J ends lost 5 bases and 9 bases, in that order; junction bases with no gene match: 13. The CDR3 spans 14 residues. The germline V gene has CDR1 SQVTM and CDR2 ANQGSEA. As DNA, the CDR3 is TGCAGCGTTCCTGGGAAACCTAGCGGGTCGACGCAGTATTTT. It yields the protein CSVPGKPSGSTQYF.

V and J are TRBV27 and TRBJ2-1; 10 positions match TRBD2. Germline V CDR1 and CDR2: MNHEY, SMNVEV (reference sequence). The CDR3 totals 15 residues. V lost 6 bases to trimming and J lost 7 bases; unmatched junction nucleotides: 9. In DNA, the CDR3 is TGTGCCAGCAGCCGGATAGCGGGGGGTCTGAATGAGCAGTTCTTC. Translation: CASSRIAGGLNEQFF.

In this sample, this clonotype turned up many times. The gene calls are TRBV6-2 or TRBV6-3 and TRBJ1-5; D remains unclear. Trimming left V 5 bases short and J 0 bases short, with 5 bases between. Germline CDR1 and CDR2: MNHEY and SVGEGT. The CDR3 runs to 13 residues. The CDR3 here is CASSRNSNQPQHF. As DNA, the CDR3 is TGTGCCAGCAGTAGGAATAGCAATCAGCCCCAGCATTTT.

This clonotype was detected many times. V gene TRBV5-1 combines with J gene TRBJ2-7; D is perhaps TRBD1 (6 bases). Germline CDR1 is SGHRS and CDR2 is YFSETQ. Trimming pared 2 bases from V and 4 bases from J, leaving 7 bases between. CDR3 size: 12 residues. The CDR3 region has the DNA TGCGCCAGCAGCTTACAGGGATACGAGCAGTACTTC. It is translated as CASSLQGYEQYF.

By share of the sample, this clonotype is medium-sized. The chain carries TRBV20-1 and TRBJ1-5; D is unclear. Germline V gene data show CDR1 as DFQATT and CDR2 as SNEGSKA (reference sequence). The CDR3 has 13 residues. V lost 2 bases, J lost 0 bases, and 5 bases lay in between. The CDR3 region is CSARWDSNQPQHF. In nucleotides, the CDR3 is TGCAGTGCTAGATGGGATAGCAATCAGCCCCAGCATTTT.

This clonotype was seen many times. This could be a read error, since a much larger clone is one nucleotide away. The J gene is TRBJ1-1, the V gene TRBV4-3; D is unresolved. Germline V CDR1 and CDR2: LGHNA, YSLEER. V lost 6 bases to trimming and J lost 0 bases, with 14 bases between them. This CDR3 has 15 residues. The DNA for the CDR3 is TGCGCCAGCAGGGTGATGGGCAAGTTGAACACTGAAGCTTTCTTT. Encoded protein: CASRVMGKLNTEAFF.

The sample holds many counts of this clonotype. The chain recombines TRBV7-9 with TRBJ2-7; D not certain. The CDR3 has 12 residues. V was trimmed by 1 base and J by 3 bases, leaving 4 bases between them. The germline gives CDR1 SEHNR, CDR2 FQNEAQ (reference sequence). The CDR3 nucleotides are TGTGCCAGCAGCTTAGTACTCTACGAGCAGTACTTC. Translation gives CASSLVLYEQYF. Together with reference TRBV7-9 and TRBJ2-7, the CDR3 gives the full variable domain: DTGVSQNPRHKITKRGQNVTFRCDPISEHNRLYWYRQTLGQGPEFLTYFQNEAQLEKSRLLSDRFSAERPKGSFSTLEIQRTEQGDSAMYLCASSLVLYEQYFGPGTRLTVT.

The table lists this clonotype with many counts. This chain links TRBV29-1 with TRBJ2-3; D not certain. Trimming took 0 bases from V and 0 from J, leaving 7 bases between them. From germline, CDR1 is SQVTM and CDR2 ANQGSEA. This CDR3 contains 14 residues. CDR3 DNA: TGCAGCGTTGAAGACCAACTCAGCACAGATACGCAGTATTTT. Amino acid sequence: CSVEDQLSTDTQYF.

In this sample, this clonotype turned up many times. The V call is TRBV4-1, the J call TRBJ1-2, with D uncertain. The V end was cut by 2 bases, the J end by 4 bases, with 11 bases between. The CDR3 loop spans 14 amino acids. Germline V CDR1 and CDR2: MGHRA, YSYEKL. The CDR3 nucleotides are TGCGCCAGCAGCCAATTGGGAGCCATCTATGGCTACACCTTC. The encoded protein is CASSQLGAIYGYTF.

This clonotype occurred a few times. The chain joins TRBV12-3 or TRBV12-4 to TRBJ2-7; D tentatively reads TRBD1 or TRBD2 (5 bases each). Trimming cost V 8 bases and J 7 bases, with 21 bases left between them. The CDR3 covers 14 residues. CDR3 region: CASEKGRDVGEQYF. The CDR3 DNA sequence: TGTGCCAGCGAAAAGGGACGGGACGTTGGTGAGCAGTACTTC.

This clonotype has ten or more counts. The rearrangement joins TRBV7-9 to TRBJ2-1, with a possible D match to TRBD2 (6 bases). V was cut by 11 bases and J by 2 bases, with 19 bases left in between. The germline CDR1 and CDR2 sequences are SEHNR and FQNEAQ (reference sequence). The CDR3 totals 15 residues. This CDR3 is CAGSPLARAYNEQFF. The CDR3 region has the DNA TGTGCCGGTTCCCCCCTAGCGCGTGCCTACAATGAGCAGTTCTTC. Drawing the rest from reference TRBV7-9 and TRBJ2-1, the complete variable domain is DTGVSQNPRHKITKRGQNVTFRCDPISEHNRLYWYRQTLGQGPEFLTYFQNEAQLEKSRLLSDRFSAERPKGSFSTLEIQRTEQGDSAMYLCAGSPLARAYNEQFFGPGTRLTVL.